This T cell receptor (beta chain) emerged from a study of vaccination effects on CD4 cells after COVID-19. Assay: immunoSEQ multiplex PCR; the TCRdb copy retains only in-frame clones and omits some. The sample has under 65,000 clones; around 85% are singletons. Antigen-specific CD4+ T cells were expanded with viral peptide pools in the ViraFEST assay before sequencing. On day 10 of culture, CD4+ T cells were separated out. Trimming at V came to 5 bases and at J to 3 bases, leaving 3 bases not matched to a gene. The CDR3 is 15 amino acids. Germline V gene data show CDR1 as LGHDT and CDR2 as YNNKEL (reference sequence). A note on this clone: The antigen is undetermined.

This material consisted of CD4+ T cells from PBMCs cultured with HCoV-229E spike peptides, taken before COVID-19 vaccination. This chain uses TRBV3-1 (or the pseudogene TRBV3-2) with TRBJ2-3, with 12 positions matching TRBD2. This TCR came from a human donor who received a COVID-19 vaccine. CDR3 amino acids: CASSGGLAGTDTQYF. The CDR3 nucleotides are TGTGCCAGCAGCGGCGGACTAGCGGGGACAGATACGCAGTATTTT.